These 16 T cell receptor beta chains share one sample of origin, sequenced in a study of T-cell memory formation after mild COVID-19. In TCRdb, the 5' RACE reads were re-called with MiXCR into one record per CDR3 protein. Here the sample spans 140,000 or so distinct CDR3 sequences, about 19% being singletons. Specimen: PBMCs or a T cell subset sorted from them (not recorded which). The receptor set was obtained from an adult woman who had mild COVID-19 (a few samples of this study predate the infection). Cell type and time point are not known.

The chain combines TRBV5-8 with TRBJ2-1; 9 nucleotides match TRBD2. The J segment lost 8 bases and the V segment lost 4 bases, leaving 10 bases of the junction unmatched. The CDR3 covers 15 residues. Looked up from germline, CDR1 is SGHTS and CDR2 is YDEGEE. CDR3 coding DNA: TGTGCCAGCAGCCTGGGGGGACTAGCAGGCGATGAGCAGTTCTTC. It specifies CASSLGGLAGDEQFF.

This clonotype was counted between two and nine times. This rearrangement joins TRBV29-1 to TRBJ2-1; 14 bases align to TRBD2. Germline CDR1 reads SQVTM; CDR2 reads ANQGSEA. The V and J ends lost 4 bases and 8 bases, in that order; junction bases with no gene match: 4. This CDR3 is built from 14 residues. This CDR3 is CSVGLAGGRDEQFF. The CDR3 nucleotides are TGCAGCGTTGGACTAGCGGGAGGGAGGGATGAGCAGTTCTTC.

The chain carries TRBV4-3 and TRBJ1-2, with 8 bases matching TRBD1. V lost 0 bases and J lost 3; bases outside the gene matches: 12. This CDR3 is 18 amino acids long. CDR1 and CDR2 (germline): LGHNA, YSLEER. The CDR3 protein is CASSQDLRDRQRDYGYTF. CDR3 bases: TGCGCCAGCAGCCAAGACCTTCGGGACAGGCAAAGGGACTATGGCTACACCTTC.

The chain employs TRBV5-5 and TRBJ2-1; 8 positions agree with TRBD1. Per the germline V gene, CDR1 is SGHKS and CDR2 is YYEKEE (reference sequence). CDR3 size: 16 residues. The V gene end was trimmed by 2 bases and the J gene end by 1 base; junction bases not matched to a gene: 5. DNA for the CDR3: TGTGCCAGCAGCTTTTTCACAGGGGGATCCTACAATGAGCAGTTCTTC. Its protein is CASSFFTGGSYNEQFF.

The chain recombines TRBV5-1 with TRBJ2-7, with D possibly TRBD1 on 6 matching bases. Per germline, CDR1 SGHRS and CDR2 YFSETQ. This CDR3 has 14 residues. The V and J ends lost 0 bases and 2 bases respectively, with 9 bases between them. The CDR3: CASSLGAGAYEQYF. The DNA for the CDR3 is TGCGCCAGCAGCTTGGGAGCAGGGGCCTACGAGCAGTACTTC.

The chain has TRBV18 and TRBJ2-2, with D uncertain. Per germline, CDR1 KGHSH and CDR2 LQKENI. Trimming removed 3 bases at V and 1 base at J, with 9 bases between. This CDR3 region has 15 residues. The CDR3 coding sequence is TGTGCCAGCTCACCTTATACAGTGAACACCGGGGAGCTGTTTTTT. It translates to CASSPYTVNTGELFF.

The chain employs TRBV11-3 and TRBJ1-2; D not certain. Germline assignment: CDR1 SGHNT and CDR2 YENEEA. This CDR3 region has 14 residues. Trimming pared 0 bases from V and 2 bases from J, leaving 7 bases between. CDR3 nucleotide sequence: TGTGCCAGCAGCTTAGAACCCGGGAACTATGGCTACACCTTC. It is translated as CASSLEPGNYGYTF.

This clonotype showed up just a few times. The chain combines TRBV14 with TRBJ2-3; D is undetermined. Looked up from germline, CDR1 is SGHDN and CDR2 is FVKESK. The CDR3 sequence is 11 residues long. V shed 4 bases and J shed 6 bases, with 5 bases lying between them. The CDR3 DNA reads as TGTGCCAGCAGCCGAAGGGATACGCAGTATTTT. Translating gives CASSRRDTQYF.

The CDR3 sequence is CSAYRGSGGYTF. CDR3 coding DNA: TGCAGTGCGTACAGGGGTTCAGGCGGCTACACCTTC. The chain couples TRBV20-1 to TRBJ1-2; 7 bases agree with TRBD1. The CDR3 length is 12 residues. The ends lost 6 bases at V and 8 bases at J; junction bases unmatched: 9. Germline-derived CDR1 and CDR2 are DFQATT and SNEGSKA (reference sequence).

V gene TRBV6-2 or TRBV6-3 combines with J gene TRBJ2-3; the D is unclear. V lost 0 bases and J lost 3, with 7 bases in between. Looked up from germline, CDR1 is MNHEY and CDR2 is SVGEGT. This CDR3 has 14 amino acids. This CDR3 reads CASSYSATTDTQYF. CDR3 DNA sequence: TGTGCCAGCAGTTACTCAGCGACAACAGATACGCAGTATTTT.

This chain links TRBV9 with TRBJ1-5; 8 nucleotides line up with TRBD1. The length of the CDR3 is 15 residues. CDR1 and CDR2 from the germline V gene are SGDLS and YYNGEE. V shed 2 bases, J shed 6 bases, and the junction held 7 bases outside the gene matches. CDR3 sequence reads: CASSVGQGFSQPQHF. In nucleotides, the CDR3 is TGTGCCAGCAGCGTTGGACAGGGTTTCAGTCAGCCCCAGCATTTT.

The chain carries TRBV9 and TRBJ2-7; D gene uncertain. In germline, CDR1 is SGDLS, CDR2 YYNGEE. V was pared by 3 bases and J by 0 bases, with 7 bases between. The CDR3 sequence is 13 residues long. The CDR3, as DNA: TGTGCCAGCAGCGAGCGAAGCTCCTACGAGCAGTACTTC. The encoded protein is CASSERSSYEQYF.

This clonotype has more than one count but fewer than ten. This rearrangement joins TRBV7-2 to TRBJ2-3; D is undetermined. CDR3 size: 17 residues. Germline V gene data show CDR1 as SGHTA and CDR2 as FQGNSA. Trimming pared 0 bases from V and 2 bases from J, leaving 15 bases between. The CDR3 DNA is TGTGCCAGCAGCTTAGCTACCATAAAACACCTCACAGATACGCAGTATTTT. It yields the protein CASSLATIKHLTDTQYF.

V usage is TRBV9 and J usage is TRBJ1-6, with 7 bases matching TRBD1. The CDR3 length is 15 residues. V shed 4 bases and J 8 bases; nucleotides not matched to a gene: 9. In germline, CDR1 is SGDLS, CDR2 YYNGEE. CDR3 region: CASSPRTGGDSPLHF. The CDR3 DNA follows: TGTGCCAGCAGCCCAAGGACAGGAGGAGATTCACCCCTCCACTTT.

The J gene is TRBJ1-3, the V gene TRBV7-2; unclear D gene. Trimming took 2 bases from V and 0 from J, leaving 14 bases between them. Germline CDR1 SGHTA, CDR2 FQGNSA. The CDR3 totals 17 residues. DNA for the CDR3: TGTGCCAGCAGCTTATCGTCCACGGATAGCTCTGGAAACACCATATATTTT. It encodes CASSLSSTDSSGNTIYF. Based on the CDR3 plus reference TRBV7-2 and TRBJ1-3, the full variable domain is GAGVSQSPSNKVTEKGKDVELRCDPISGHTALYWYRQSLGQGLEFLIYFQGNSAPDKSGLPSDRFSAERTGGSVSTLTIQRTQQEDSAVYLCASSLSSTDSSGNTIYFGEGSWLTVV.

This clonotype was counted many times. The rearrangement links TRBV20-1 to TRBJ2-2, with 13 positions matching TRBD2. The germline V gene has CDR1 DFQATT and CDR2 SNEGSKA (reference sequence). The CDR3 is 14 residues long. The trim removed 5 bases at V and 7 bases at J, leaving 4 bases unmatched. As DNA, the CDR3 is TGCAGTGCTGCACTAGCGGGAGGGGTCGGGGAGCTGTTTTTT. Translation: CSAALAGGVGELFF.